This T cell receptor beta chain was documented in a study of T cells after yellow fever vaccination. This clonotype was observed at least ten times. Its target is not known. Unmatched junction bases numbered 11, after V lost 6 bases and J lost 8 bases. This CDR3 spans 16 amino acids. General observations from the study: Weaker in magnitude, the secondary response showed a faster peak on day 5 versus 15.

One entry per CDR3 protein results from TCRdb running MiXCR on the 5' RACE reads. This repertoire shows roughly 150,000 distinct CDR3 sequences, roughly 6.7% found once; its top ten account for under 0.7%. The V call is TRBV12-3 or TRBV12-4, the J call TRBJ2-4, with 12 positions matching TRBD2. This clonotype originated in a man aged 30-40 years who received the YFV17D yellow fever vaccine. Sequencing was performed on CD4+ T cells sorted from PBMCs, taken 10 days after the yellow fever booster vaccination. The CDR3 here is CASSPTSGSSRDIQYF. The CDR3 nucleotides read TGTGCCAGCAGCCCGACTAGCGGGAGTTCCCGTGACATTCAGTACTTC.